Listed here are 21 T cell receptor beta chains from one sample, sequenced in a study of T cell repertoires in cytomegalovirus infection (dated by TCRdb to the late 2010s). The listed sequencing device is Illumina HiSeq 1500. TCRdb reworked the public reads: Q25 trimming with fastp, MiXCR clone assembly, productive beta chains retained. Identical CDR3 protein sequences are pooled into one entry, listed with their most common genes and DNA. This sample comprises about 320,000 distinct CDR3 sequences, 9% to 9.5% of them detected only once. In total, the top ten clones hold 3.5% to 4.5% of the sample. The sample was PBMCs. These receptors were taken from a human donor in good health (CMV status not recorded). Some clones in this sample may be carry-over from other donors' samples.

The chain links TRBV27 to TRBJ1-6; D may be TRBD1 (5 bases). V gave up 8 bases and J gave up 0 bases, with 14 bases separating them. Germline values: CDR1 MNHEY, CDR2 SMNVEV (reference sequence). CDR3 size: 16 residues. CDR3 sequence: CASRGPGSSYNSPLHF. The CDR3 coding sequence is TGTGCCAGCCGGGGCCCCGGGAGCTCCTATAATTCACCCCTCCACTTT.

In this sample, this clonotype turned up once. This chain connects TRBV7-2 to TRBJ2-3; 8 nucleotides match TRBD2. Germline V CDR1 and CDR2: SGHTA, FQGNSA. V was clipped by 1 base and J by 3 bases; unmatched bases: 6. CDR3 length: 16 amino acids. CDR3 protein: CASSLDSAGGTDTQYF. The CDR3 DNA reads as TGTGCCAGCAGCTTAGATTCGGCGGGGGGAACAGATACGCAGTATTTT.

This clonotype appeared many times. The CDR3 here is CASLHTETNTEAFF. CDR3 sequence (DNA): TGTGCCAGCCTACACACAGAAACGAACACTGAAGCTTTCTTT. V and J are TRBV19 and TRBJ1-1; unclear D gene. Germline CDR1 and CDR2: LNHDA and SQIVND (reference sequence). V lost 9 bases and J 1 base, leaving 15 bases between the germline ends. The CDR3 is 14 residues long.

In its sample, this clonotype was seen a few times. V gene TRBV10-3 combines with J gene TRBJ2-7, with 9 bases matching TRBD2. With 0 bases clipped from V and 8 bases from J, the junction kept 11 bases outside the gene matches. The CDR3 consists of 16 residues. CDR1 and CDR2 from the germline V gene are ENHRY and SYGVKD. As DNA, the CDR3 is TGTGCCATCAGTGAGTCGATTGCTAGCGGGGACGTCAAGCAGTACTTC. As protein: CAISESIASGDVKQYF.

This clonotype has a handful of counts. The V gene is TRBV6-2 or TRBV6-3, the J gene TRBJ2-2; D not resolved. V shed 8 bases and J shed 6 bases, with 22 bases lying between them. Germline values: CDR1 MNHEY, CDR2 SVGEGT. This CDR3 is 16 amino acids long. DNA of the CDR3: TGTGCCAGCGCTCGTCAAACCCCCAGTAACCCCGGGGAGCTGTTTTTT. Its protein product is CASARQTPSNPGELFF.

This clonotype occurred many times. The chain couples TRBV7-2 to TRBJ1-6, with a tentative D call TRBD1 (5 bases). Trimming took 10 bases from V and 7 from J, leaving 20 bases between them. The CDR3 consists of 15 residues. The germline gives CDR1 SGHTA, CDR2 FQGNSA. The CDR3 sequence: CATREGGDLNSPLHF. In nucleotides, the CDR3 is TGTGCCACCCGGGAGGGCGGGGACCTCAATTCACCCCTCCACTTT.

This clonotype was counted between two and nine times. The V call is TRBV10-2, the J call TRBJ1-1, with 10 bases matching TRBD1. The CDR3 is 15 amino acids. Germline trimming cut 4 bases from V and 4 bases from J; bases unmatched to any gene: 6. Germline V lookup: CDR1 WSHSY, CDR2 SAAADI. CDR3 residues: CASSGTGGMGTEAFF. In DNA, the CDR3 is TGCGCCAGCAGTGGGACAGGGGGAATGGGCACTGAAGCTTTCTTT.

This clonotype was counted many times. The chain joins TRBV7-9 to TRBJ1-5; D perhaps matches TRBD1 (5 bases). Germline CDR1 is SEHNR and CDR2 is FQNEAQ (reference sequence). The V end was cut by 4 bases, the J end by 7 bases, with 17 bases between. This CDR3 is built from 15 residues. The CDR3 DNA is TGTGCCAGCAGCTCCGGACGGGAGCCAGGGCAGCCCCAGCATTTT. Its translation: CASSSGREPGQPQHF.

The chain links TRBV7-8 to TRBJ2-3, with D possibly being TRBD1 (6 bases). The V gene lost 1 base and the J gene lost 3 bases, with 11 bases spanning the gap. Germline V gene lookup returns CDR1 SGHVS and CDR2 FQNEAQ. The CDR3 spans 15 residues. CDR3 nucleotides: TGTGCCAGCAGCTTAGGGGACACTGATACAGATACGCAGTATTTT. Its translation: CASSLGDTDTDTQYF.

This clonotype was picked up many times. The V gene is TRBV30, the J gene TRBJ2-2; TRBD2 agrees at 9 bases. Per germline, CDR1 GTSNPN and CDR2 SVGIG (reference sequence). This CDR3 is 15 amino acids long. After removal of 6 bases from V and 1 base from J, the junction contained 6 bases not matched to a gene. Here the CDR3 DNA reads TGTGCCTGTCCCCGTAGCGGGAGGAACACCGGGGAGCTGTTTTTT. It is translated as CACPRSGRNTGELFF.

Many counts were recorded for this clonotype. The chain is built from TRBV7-2 and TRBJ2-3; 13 bases fit TRBD2. Germline trimming cut 5 bases from V and 0 bases from J; bases unmatched to any gene: 2. The CDR3 contains 16 residues. In germline, CDR1 is SGHTA, CDR2 FQGNSA. The CDR3 region is CASSRLAGGSTDTQYF. The CDR3 DNA is TGTGCCAGCAGCCGACTAGCGGGGGGTAGCACAGATACGCAGTATTTT.

As for this clonotype: One end of the junction does not line up with germline, which may come from a read error. J is TRBJ1-3 and V is TRBV27; the D is unclear. Per germline, CDR1 MNHEY and CDR2 SMNVEV (reference sequence). CDR3 length equals 13 residues. The chain's CDR3 is CANSLSNGDTIYF. The CDR3 DNA sequence: TGTGCCAACAGTTTATCCAACGGGGACACCATATATTTT.

The chain carries TRBV2 and TRBJ1-4; possibly TRBD1 for D (5 bases). Between the trimmed V and J ends, which lost 5 bases and 4 bases, there was a span of 14 bases. This CDR3 is 15 amino acids long. In germline, CDR1 is SNHLY, CDR2 FYNNEI. CDR3 protein: CASSNRNRINEKLFF. CDR3 coding DNA: TGTGCCAGCAGTAACCGGAACAGGATTAATGAAAAACTGTTTTTT.

In its sample, this clonotype ranks as medium-sized. The chain links TRBV12-3 or TRBV12-4 to TRBJ2-1; 9 bases agree with TRBD2. J lost 4 bases, V lost 5 bases, and 24 bases had no gene match. The CDR3 is made up of 21 amino acids. The DNA of the CDR3 is TGTGCCAGCAGTACCCTTACCAGGGGATTTCTAGGGACTAGCAGGTACAATGAGCAGTTCTTC. Protein sequence: CASSTLTRGFLGTSRYNEQFF.

This clonotype appeared a few times. The chain carries TRBV12-3 or TRBV12-4 and TRBJ2-7; 7 nucleotides match TRBD1. The CDR3 has 14 residues. Trimming removed 3 bases from V and 4 bases from J; junction bases left unmatched: 6. In DNA, the CDR3 is TGTGCCAGCAGTTTCTGGGGACAGCGATACGAGCAGTACTTC. Translation gives CASSFWGQRYEQYF.

The J gene is TRBJ2-1, the V gene TRBV28; D not certain. The germline V gene has CDR1 MDHEN and CDR2 SYDVKM. This CDR3 has 12 amino acids. Deletions cut 5 bases from V and 15 bases from J, with 17 bases between. CDR3 protein: CASSTQGHGLFF. DNA for the CDR3: TGTGCCAGCAGTACCCAAGGTCACGGCCTGTTCTTC.

Worth noting for this clonotype: Possible read error: a much larger clone is one base away. CDR3 DNA sequence: TGTGCCGGCAGATCCCAGCTAGCGGGGATAGATGAGCAGTTCTTC. This encodes CAGRSQLAGIDEQFF. The chain employs TRBV7-9 and TRBJ2-1; 9 positions agree with TRBD2. The germline CDR1 and CDR2 sequences are SEHNR and FQNEAQ (reference sequence). The CDR3 runs 15 residues.

The rearrangement joins TRBV25-1 to TRBJ2-3, with D hard to call. The CDR3 has 14 amino acids. V was cut by 1 base and J by 0 bases, with 5 bases left in between. Germline V CDR1 and CDR2: MGHDK, SYGVNS. CDR3 amino acids: CASSESVSTDTQYF. DNA of the CDR3: TGTGCCAGCAGTGAATCCGTGAGCACAGATACGCAGTATTTT.

The chain joins TRBV4-1 to TRBJ2-2; the D is unclear. The CDR3 is made up of 13 amino acids. Germline loops: CDR1 MGHRA, CDR2 YSYEKL. Between the trimmed V and J ends, which lost 1 base and 7 bases, there was a span of 7 bases. CDR3 in DNA: TGCGCCAGCAGCCAAGTCTTCGTCGGGGAGCTGTTTTTT. The encoded protein is CASSQVFVGELFF.

The chain carries TRBV20-1 and TRBJ2-1; 8 bases fit TRBD2. Germline V lookup: CDR1 DFQATT, CDR2 SNEGSKA (reference sequence). The CDR3 is 13 amino acids. V lost 5 bases to trimming and J lost 5 bases; unmatched junction nucleotides: 5. CDR3 residues: CSAQAGEHNEQFF. The DNA of the CDR3 is TGCAGTGCTCAAGCGGGAGAACACAATGAGCAGTTCTTC.

The chain employs TRBV12-3 or TRBV12-4 and TRBJ2-3; 7 positions agree with TRBD1. V lost 3 bases and J lost 4; bases outside the gene matches: 4. This CDR3 spans 14 amino acids. The CDR3 nucleotides are TGTGCCAGCAGTTTTCGACAGGGATCAGATACGCAGTATTTT. It encodes CASSFRQGSDTQYF.